This TCR beta chain was sequenced for a study of blood T cells in healthy people across ages (dated by TCRdb to the mid-2010s). For the study in its entirety: In model experiments, template switching captured roughly one uniquely barcoded TCR beta cDNA molecule for every two T cells. The study measured age-related changes in TCR beta repertoire diversity using deep sequencing normalized with unique cDNA molecular identifiers. Donors were grouped into four age groups: young (average 16 years), middle-aged (39), aged (around 60) and long-lived (about 89). To avoid experimental bias, donors of different ages were randomly spread across the sequencing lanes. For two donors (one aged 18 to 29 and one aged 80 or older), the study analyzed two additional independent replicas of 1 million unique cDNA reads from the same blood draw. What the study reported, not specific to this receptor: As age increased, observed TCR beta diversity per million T cells dropped in a roughly linear way, and a significant reduction was already evident by age about 40. Estimates of total diversity from one million sequenced T cells were regarded as lower bounds and underestimates. Bulk unsorted PBMC profiling prevented conclusive comparison of naive and antigen-experienced compartments. Observed TCR beta diversity correlated strongly with the percentage of naive T cells measured by flow cytometry. The long-lived group showed more naive CD4+ T cells, fewer expanded clones and increased TCR diversity than the aged group, suggesting age selection. Donor CMV infection status was unknown, potentially confounding age-related changes in expanded clonotypes.

Measured from the cysteine to the phenylalanine, the CDR3 is 17 residues long. CDR3 DNA is the only sequence kept; it has 51 bases, read in frame from the first base. CDR1 and CDR2, per the germline V gene (reference sequence), are MNHEY and SMNVEV. V loses 5 bases at its end and J loses 3 bases; junction bases beyond the gene matches: 11. The library came from 5' RACE. The sequencer listed for this sample is Illumina HiSeq 2500. A second PCR of 7 to 11 cycles was run with a J-beta primer mix and a sample-barcoded 5' primer. Each TCR beta cDNA molecule received a unique molecular identifier from a template-switch 5' adaptor carrying 12 random nucleotides. At least 2.5 million CDR3-containing paired-end reads were obtained from each sample. The Mint cDNA synthesis kit, primed by a TRBC-specific oligonucleotide, was used to synthesize first-strand cDNA from all RNA. After uracil-DNA glycosylase treatment, a first 18-cycle PCR used universal primers M1SS and BC2_uni_R on all cDNA. As for the original processing: Each sample was normalized by randomly selecting 1 million high-quality reads, each carrying a distinct molecular identifier. Instead of being binned into consensus sequences, reads that shared molecular identifiers were thrown out. MiTCR, with a Q25 quality threshold and the strictest error-elimination algorithm, was used for CDR3 identification, clonotype clustering and error correction. A nonparametric unseen species model with Euler transformation was used to estimate lower-bound total TCR beta diversity. TCRdb itself trimmed the public reads at Q25 with fastp, ran MiXCR and retained productive beta chains. Records with the same CDR3 protein are collapsed into one entry carrying the most frequent genes and DNA. Clone size and V and J calls follow TCRdb, not the original study. In all, the sample holds more than 1,400,000 distinct CDR3 sequences, and around 42% of those were seen once. The top ten clones comprise 7.9% of the sample.

Donors were a few dozen systemically healthy Caucasian individuals from Russia aged about 6 to 100 years. Each donor gave ten milliliters of peripheral blood, collected into EDTA-treated Vacutainer tubes. Ficoll-Paque density-gradient centrifugation was used to isolate PBMCs, with at least 6.5 million obtained per sample. Total RNA, at least 6 micrograms per sample, was extracted from PBMCs with Trizol reagent. For every donor, flow cytometry on a PBMC aliquot measured the percentage of naive CD45RAhigh/CD27high T cells. This clonotype was counted only a few times. There is no known antigen for this receptor. No base quality information exists; no much larger clone differs at one position.

The specimen sequenced was blood. The TCR comes from a woman between 18 and 30 years old in good health. Recombination joined TRBV27 with TRBJ1-5; 9 central bases correspond to TRBD1. The CDR3 in this case is CASSPVRDRVNNQPQHF. At the DNA level, the sequence is TGTGCCAGCAGTCCAGTGCGGGACAGGGTTAACAATCAGCCCCAGCATTTT.